Below, 30 T cell receptor beta chains from the same sample are listed, as sequenced in a study of beta chain features in type 1 diabetes. The authors reverse transcribed all of the isolated RNA, so sequencing captured expressed TCRB transcripts. Sequencing used immunoSEQ multiplex PCR; TCRdb keeps in-frame clones, though not all of them. In the table there are about 350,000 clones, about 20% of which are singletons. Sequencing used naive CD4+ T cells from blood. The receptors come from a young woman in good health.

This clone was observed a few times. CDR3 nucleotides: TGTGCCAGCAGTGTAACAGGGGAGGGCAATCAGCCCCAGCATTTT. Its translation: CASSVTGEGNQPQHF. The gene calls are TRBV6-6 and TRBJ1-5, with TRBD1 matching over 7 bases. CDR1 and CDR2 (germline): MNHNY, SVGAGI (reference sequence). The CDR3 runs to 15 residues. V lost 5 bases to trimming and J lost 2 bases; unmatched junction nucleotides: 6.

This chain joins TRBV29-1 and TRBJ2-7, with 8 bases matching TRBD2. The CDR3 has 16 amino acids. Germline CDR1 SQVTM, CDR2 ANQGSEA. Germline trimming cut 3 bases from V and 1 base from J; bases unmatched to any gene: 11. The CDR3 bases are TGCAGCGTTGAGGGAAGGAGAACTAGCGGATCCTACGAGCAGTACTTC. It encodes CSVEGRRTSGSYEQYF.

This clone was counted between two and nine times. The chain is built from TRBV18 and TRBJ2-2; TRBD2 agrees at 7 bases. The CDR3 has 17 amino acids. Per the germline V gene, CDR1 is KGHSH and CDR2 is LQKENI. The trim removed 0 bases at V and 4 bases at J, leaving 8 bases unmatched. The CDR3 sequence: CASSPPGTPGGTGELFF. In nucleotides, the CDR3 is TGTGCCAGCTCACCACCCGGCACCCCGGGGGGCACCGGGGAGCTGTTTTTT.

The chain employs TRBV29-1 and TRBJ1-2; D may be TRBD1 (5 bases). The V gene's germline CDR1 is SQVTM and CDR2 ANQGSEA. This CDR3 has 13 amino acids. V shed 7 bases and J shed 7 bases, with 19 bases lying between them. The CDR3 DNA follows: TGCAGCGCGCTTTCCGGGGGGTTCGGTGGCTACACCTTC. Its translation: CSALSGGFGGYTF.

This clone was seen more than once but under ten times. The V call is TRBV7-9, the J call TRBJ1-5; 9 bases map to TRBD1. Germline V gene sequence: CDR1 SEHNR, CDR2 FQNEAQ (reference sequence). Trimming removed 5 bases from V and 6 bases from J; junction bases left unmatched: 5. The CDR3 has 14 residues. CDR3 region: CASSRGQGGQPQHF. DNA for the CDR3: TGTGCCAGCAGCCGGGGACAGGGCGGTCAGCCCCAGCATTTT. The full variable domain, in which reference TRBV7-9 and TRBJ1-5 provide the parts outside the CDR3, is DTGVSQNPRHKITKRGQNVTFRCDPISEHNRLYWYRQTLGQGPEFLTYFQNEAQLEKSRLLSDRFSAERPKGSFSTLEIQRTEQGDSAMYLCASSRGQGGQPQHFGDGTRLSIL.

This clone has more than one count but fewer than ten. The chain recombines TRBV6-6 with TRBJ2-7; 9 bases map to TRBD1. Trimming took 6 bases from V and 3 from J; bases not matched to a gene: 9. The V gene's germline CDR1 is MNHNY and CDR2 SVGAGI (reference sequence). This CDR3 has 15 amino acids. The CDR3 coding sequence is TGTGCCAGCAGCCCTCCGAAGGACAGGGGCTACGAGCAGTACTTC. Residues: CASSPPKDRGYEQYF.

This clone has only a few counts. Relative to the germline gene, one junction end is altered; a read error may explain this. The V gene is TRBV20-1, the J gene TRBJ2-7; possible D gene TRBD1, 5 bases. The germline V gene encodes CDR1 DFQATT and CDR2 SNEGSKA (reference sequence). This CDR3 contains 11 residues. The CDR3 loop reads CSARDGVHRIF. The CDR3 nucleotides are TGCAGTGCTAGAGATGGGGTGCACAGGATCTTC.

This clone was picked up a small number of times. J is TRBJ2-7 and V is TRBV30, with 7 bases that match TRBD2. Germline CDR1 and CDR2: GTSNPN and SVGIG (reference sequence). The CDR3 spans 15 residues. With 6 bases clipped from V and 0 bases from J, the junction kept 11 bases outside the gene matches. Here the CDR3 reads CACRLWAGVSYEQYF. CDR3 DNA sequence: TGTGCCTGCCGGCTCTGGGCGGGGGTCTCCTACGAGCAGTACTTC.

This clone was seen only a few times. The V and J genes are TRBV30 and TRBJ1-2; 7 bases fit TRBD1. J lost 0 bases, V lost 3 bases, and 7 bases had no gene match. The CDR3 totals 15 residues. Germline V gene sequence: CDR1 GTSNPN, CDR2 SVGIG (reference sequence). The CDR3 region has the DNA TGTGCCTGGAGCTTCCCCGGGACAGCTAACTATGGCTACACCTTC. This encodes CAWSFPGTANYGYTF. The full variable domain, rest sourced from reference TRBV30 and TRBJ1-2, is SQTIHQWPATLVQPVGSPLSLECTVEGTSNPNLYWYRQAAGRGLQLLFYSVGIGQISSEVPQNLSASRPQDRQFILSSKKLLLSDSGFYLCAWSFPGTANYGYTFGSGTRLTVV.

In its sample, this clone was seen a few times. The V call is TRBV5-1, the J call TRBJ2-1; 8 nucleotides match TRBD2. CDR3 length equals 15 residues. Trimming removed 3 bases from V and 2 bases from J; junction bases left unmatched: 4. CDR1 is SGHRS and CDR2 is YFSETQ in the germline V gene. Here the CDR3 reads CASSSGGGTYNEQFF. CDR3 sequence (DNA): TGCGCCAGCAGCTCCGGGGGGGGCACCTACAATGAGCAGTTCTTC.

This clone was found a few times. V usage is TRBV29-1 and J usage is TRBJ1-1; D is possibly TRBD1 (6 bases). The V end lost 6 bases, the J end lost 8 bases, and 25 bases lay between the germline ends. CDR1 SQVTM and CDR2 ANQGSEA come from the germline V gene. The CDR3 is 15 amino acids. The CDR3 region is CSVTFYGTRGIEAFF. The CDR3, as DNA: TGCAGCGTGACATTTTACGGGACACGGGGTATAGAAGCTTTCTTT.

This chain joins TRBV20-1 and TRBJ2-7; no firm D call. CDR1 and CDR2 (germline): DFQATT, SNEGSKA (reference sequence). Trimming stripped 3 bases from V and 4 bases from J, with 4 bases between. This CDR3 comprises 10 residues. In nucleotides, the CDR3 is TGCAGTGCTAGCAATTACGAGCAGTACTTC. Protein product: CSASNYEQYF.

This chain links TRBV5-6 with TRBJ1-2; the D is unclear. This CDR3 contains 15 residues. Trimming took off 2 bases at V and 9 bases at J, with 20 bases between the two ends. Looked up from germline, CDR1 is SGHDT and CDR2 is YYEEEE. This CDR3 reads CASSLPRITTPRYTF. In nucleotides, the CDR3 is TGTGCCAGCAGCTTACCGAGGATCACAACGCCGCGCTACACCTTC.

This clone occurred a few times. V is TRBV6-6 and J is TRBJ2-3; maybe TRBD2 (6 bases). The germline V gene has CDR1 MNHNY and CDR2 SVGAGI (reference sequence). The CDR3 sequence is 13 residues long. V dropped 6 bases and J dropped 10 bases, with 17 bases sitting between them. Written as DNA, the CDR3 is TGTGCCAGCAGGGCTAGCGACCTCATTGCGCAGTATTTT. The encoded protein is CASRASDLIAQYF.

The rearrangement joins TRBV7-2 to TRBJ1-5, with D possibly matching TRBD1 (5 bases). The V gene's germline CDR1 is SGHTA and CDR2 FQGNSA. The CDR3 has 14 residues. The ends were cut back, 5 bases at V and 6 bases at J, with 14 bases in the middle. The DNA of the CDR3 is TGTGCCAGCAGCCCAGGGAATCCGGCTCAGCCCCAGCATTTT. It yields the protein CASSPGNPAQPQHF.

This clone has a handful of counts. The chain couples TRBV4-3 to TRBJ2-7, with 7 bases aligning to TRBD1. Germline V lookup: CDR1 LGHNA, CDR2 YSLEER. V shed 3 bases, J shed 3 bases, and the junction held 8 bases outside the gene matches. The CDR3 runs 15 residues. This CDR3 reads CASSQRTGDYYEQYF. The CDR3 DNA reads as TGCGCCAGCAGCCAGCGGACAGGTGACTACTACGAGCAGTACTTC.

The CDR3 nucleotides are TGTGCCAGCAGCCCTCCAGGGAGGGGAAACATTCAGTACTTC. Its protein is CASSPPGRGNIQYF. The chain employs TRBV5-6 and TRBJ2-4; 7 bases match TRBD2. V lost 4 bases and J lost 6; bases outside the gene matches: 7. Germline V gene data show CDR1 as SGHDT and CDR2 as YYEEEE. The CDR3 runs 14 residues.

V usage is TRBV6-5 and J usage is TRBJ2-1; 13 bases are shared with TRBD2. CDR3 length: 15 amino acids. Germline values: CDR1 MNHEY, CDR2 SVGAGI. Unmatched junction bases numbered 8, after V lost 5 bases and J lost 10 bases. The CDR3: CASSPTRTSGGEQFF. For the CDR3, the DNA is TGTGCCAGCAGTCCTACCCGGACTAGCGGGGGCGAGCAGTTCTTC.

In its sample, this clone was seen a few times. The chain recombines TRBV30 with TRBJ2-5; D not certain. The CDR3 totals 13 residues. CDR1 is GTSNPN and CDR2 is SVGIG in the germline V gene (reference sequence). Trimming removed 4 bases at V and 2 bases at J, with 11 bases between. The CDR3 coding sequence is TGTGCCTGGACGACATACACACAAGAGACCCAGTACTTC. This encodes CAWTTYTQETQYF. Full variable domain (outside the CDR3, taken from reference TRBV30 and TRBJ2-5): SQTIHQWPATLVQPVGSPLSLECTVEGTSNPNLYWYRQAAGRGLQLLFYSVGIGQISSEVPQNLSASRPQDRQFILSSKKLLLSDSGFYLCAWTTYTQETQYFGPGTRLLVL.

This clone has a handful of counts. The chain links TRBV5-1 to TRBJ2-3; D is unresolved. Germline CDR1 is SGHRS and CDR2 is YFSETQ. The CDR3 runs to 14 residues. V gave up 0 bases and J gave up 6 bases, with 11 bases separating them. The CDR3 nucleotides are TGCGCCAGCAGCTTGGGCGGCAACCAGGATACGCAGTATTTT. Translation: CASSLGGNQDTQYF.

The sample holds a few counts of this clone. The same CDR3 arises from other DNA sequences in this sample as well. The chain has TRBV9 and TRBJ2-5; 7 nucleotides agree with TRBD2. CDR1 is SGDLS, CDR2 YYNGEE, per germline. CDR3 length: 15 residues. The J segment lost 2 bases and the V segment lost 0 bases, leaving 4 bases of the junction unmatched. CDR3 protein: CASSVGAGAQETQYF. The CDR3 region has the DNA TGTGCCAGCAGCGTAGGGGCGGGAGCGCAAGAGACCCAGTACTTC.

This clone was seen a few times. This rearrangement joins TRBV2 to TRBJ2-5; 8 bases map to TRBD2. Germline CDR1 is SNHLY and CDR2 is FYNNEI. This CDR3 comprises 16 residues. V shed 4 bases, J shed 5 bases, and the junction held 12 bases outside the gene matches. The CDR3 DNA sequence: TGTGCCAGCAGTGGAAGGAGCGGGAGAGGCAAGGAGACCCAGTACTTC. Encoded protein: CASSGRSGRGKETQYF.

This chain links TRBV9 with TRBJ1-3; no reliable D call. Germline CDR1 SGDLS, CDR2 YYNGEE. The germline V and J ends were trimmed by 0 bases and 2 bases, with 6 bases remaining between them. This CDR3 is 14 amino acids long. CDR3 coding DNA: TGTGCCAGCAGCGTAGGCGATACTGGAAACACCATATATTTT. The encoded protein is CASSVGDTGNTIYF. Supplemented by reference TRBV9 and TRBJ1-3, the full variable domain reads DSGVTQTPKHLITATGQRVTLRCSPRSGDLSVYWYQQSLDQGLQFLIQYYNGEERAKGNILERFSAQQFPDLHSELNLSSLELGDSALYFCASSVGDTGNTIYFGEGSWLTVV.

The chain is built from TRBV13 and TRBJ2-1; a weak D match, TRBD1 (5 bases). There are 15 residues in the CDR3. In germline, CDR1 is PRHDT, CDR2 FYEKMQ (reference sequence). The V end lost 8 bases, the J end lost 1 base, and 15 bases lay between the germline ends. The CDR3 nucleotides read TGTGCCAGCGGAAGCAGGGAACCGTCCTACAATGAGCAGTTCTTC. Encoded protein: CASGSREPSYNEQFF.

On this clone itself: Other nucleotide sequences from this sample produce the same CDR3. The V and J genes are TRBV9 and TRBJ2-3; 8 bases agree with TRBD2. The CDR3 covers 15 residues. V lost 0 bases to trimming and J lost 3 bases; unmatched junction nucleotides: 3. CDR1 and CDR2 from the germline V gene are SGDLS and YYNGEE. The CDR3 DNA reads as TGTGCCAGCAGCGTAGCGGGAGGGCGGACAGATACGCAGTATTTT. Protein: CASSVAGGRTDTQYF.

This clone was observed a few times. This chain uses TRBV18 with TRBJ2-3, with D possibly being TRBD2 (5 bases). CDR3 size: 16 residues. Germline-derived CDR1 and CDR2 are KGHSH and LQKENI. Trimming stripped 3 bases from V and 3 bases from J, with 16 bases between. CDR3 nucleotides: TGTGCCAGCTCACCCCTGCCTAGCTTGAGAACAGATACGCAGTATTTT. It encodes CASSPLPSLRTDTQYF. Combining the CDR3 with reference TRBV18 and TRBJ2-3 gives the whole variable domain NAGVMQNPRHLVRRRGQEARLRCSPMKGHSHVYWYRQLPEEGLKFMVYLQKENIIDESGMPKERFSAEFPKEGPSILRIQQVVRGDSAAYFCASSPLPSLRTDTQYFGPGTRLTVL.

The chain links TRBV4-1 to TRBJ1-4; 7 bases align to TRBD1. V was clipped by 4 bases and J by 7 bases; unmatched bases: 15. CDR3 size: 17 residues. Germline V CDR1 and CDR2: MGHRA, YSYEKL. CDR3 in DNA: TGCGCCAGCAGCCCAACTGGGGCAGGGGGGAGCGGTGAAAAACTGTTTTTT. Translation: CASSPTGAGGSGEKLFF.

There are a few counts of this clone. The same CDR3 is also encoded by other DNA sequences in this sample. V and J are TRBV5-1 and TRBJ1-1, with D possibly matching TRBD1 (6 bases). Trimming took 4 bases from V and 1 from J, leaving 11 bases between them. Germline CDR1 reads SGHRS; CDR2 reads YFSETQ. The CDR3 has 14 residues. CDR3 sequence: CASSPGQPNTEAFF. CDR3 bases: TGCGCCAGCAGCCCTGGACAGCCGAACACTGAAGCTTTCTTT.

The V gene is TRBV6-6, the J gene TRBJ2-1; the D is unclear. The CDR3 spans 15 residues. The V gene's germline CDR1 is MNHNY and CDR2 SVGAGI (reference sequence). With 6 bases removed from V and 5 bases from J, the gap between germline ends came to 17 bases. CDR3 sequence reads: CASRTVNPPHNEQFF. The CDR3 coding sequence is TGTGCCAGCAGAACGGTCAACCCTCCCCACAATGAGCAGTTCTTC.

The chain recombines TRBV6-6 with TRBJ1-3, with D hard to call. CDR3 length equals 13 residues. CDR1 and CDR2 from the germline V gene are MNHNY and SVGAGI (reference sequence). V dropped 6 bases and J dropped 5 bases, with 11 bases sitting between them. CDR3 amino acids: CASRDGLRNTIYF. The CDR3 coding sequence is TGTGCCAGCAGGGACGGACTTAGAAACACCATATATTTT.